These 12 T cell receptor beta chains were all obtained from the same sample, sequenced in a study of blood T cell repertoires in COVID-19. Only in-frame clones appear in the TCRdb table, and some are missing; sequencing was by immunoSEQ multiplex PCR. The table shows some 230,000 clones, with approximately 81% occurring only once. The specimen was peripheral blood. All receptors derive from a man in his forties or fifties with acute or convalescent COVID-19.

The CDR3 bases are TGCGCCAGCAGCCGAGAAGCAGGGGACTATGGCTACACCTTC. Its protein is CASSREAGDYGYTF. The chain is built from TRBV5-1 and TRBJ1-2; D might be TRBD1 (6 bases). Per germline, CDR1 SGHRS and CDR2 YFSETQ. This CDR3 is built from 14 residues. V lost 4 bases, J lost 3 bases, and 13 bases lay in between.

The V call is TRBV12-3 or TRBV12-4, the J call TRBJ2-7; 7 nucleotides agree with TRBD1. The CDR3 contains 13 residues. Trimming at V came to 3 bases and at J to 2 bases, leaving 1 base not matched to a gene. The CDR3 sequence is CASSFGQAYEQYF. CDR3 coding DNA: TGTGCCAGCAGTTTCGGACAGGCCTACGAGCAGTACTTC.

The chain carries TRBV9 and TRBJ1-2; tentatively, D is TRBD1 (5 bases). V dropped 0 bases and J dropped 2 bases, with 11 bases sitting between them. This CDR3 is built from 15 residues. CDR1 SGDLS and CDR2 YYNGEE come from the germline V gene. Here the CDR3 DNA reads TGTGCCAGCAGCGTAGCGGCGGCAGGGAACTATGGCTACACCTTC. This translates into CASSVAAAGNYGYTF.

The chain joins TRBV7-9 to TRBJ1-1; the match to TRBD1 covers 10 bases. After removal of 1 base from V and 3 bases from J, the junction contained 5 bases not matched to a gene. The CDR3 is 16 amino acids. Germline assignment: CDR1 SEHNR and CDR2 FQNEAQ (reference sequence). The DNA of the CDR3 is TGTGCCAGCAGCTTAGTGGGACAGGGGTTGTACACTGAAGCTTTCTTT. It codes for CASSLVGQGLYTEAFF.

The chain couples TRBV5-6 to TRBJ2-7; D may be TRBD1 (5 bases). The CDR3 totals 12 residues. Germline assignment: CDR1 SGHDT and CDR2 YYEEEE. V lost 2 bases and J lost 5, with 8 bases in between. The CDR3 DNA is TGTGCCAGCAGCTTTTTAGGGGACGAGCAGTACTTC. It yields the protein CASSFLGDEQYF.

The V gene is TRBV7-9, the J gene TRBJ1-3, with D possibly being TRBD1 (6 bases). Per germline, CDR1 SEHNR and CDR2 FQNEAQ (reference sequence). The length of the CDR3 is 15 residues. Trimming stripped 5 bases from V and 3 bases from J, with 14 bases between. The CDR3 region has the DNA TGTGCCAGCAGCCGACCAGGGGATAATGGAAACACCATATATTTT. Its translation: CASSRPGDNGNTIYF.

The V call is TRBV5-4, the J call TRBJ1-4, with TRBD1 matching over 10 bases. This CDR3 has 17 residues. Germline CDR1 reads SGHNT; CDR2 reads YYREEE (reference sequence). With V trimmed by 4 bases and J by 0 bases, 6 bases remained unmatched. CDR3 coding DNA: TGTGCCAGCAGCCACCGGGGGACAGGGGCAACTAATGAAAAACTGTTTTTT. Amino acids: CASSHRGTGATNEKLFF. The complete variable domain, with remaining parts taken from reference TRBV5-4 and TRBJ1-4, reads ETGVTQSPTHLIKTRGQQVTLRCSSQSGHNTVSWYQQALGQGPQFIFQYYREEENGRGNFPPRFSGLQFPNYSSELNVNALELDDSALYLCASSHRGTGATNEKLFFGSGTQLSVL.

The chain carries TRBV4-2 and TRBJ2-1, with D possibly TRBD1 on 6 matching bases. Looked up from germline, CDR1 is LGHNA and CDR2 is YNFKEQ. There are 14 residues in the CDR3. The V and J ends lost 3 bases and 8 bases respectively, with 14 bases between them. The DNA of the CDR3 is TGTGCCAGCAGCCACTTACGGACAGACGATGAGCAGTTCTTC. Translated: CASSHLRTDDEQFF.

For this clone: A much larger clonotype is one base distant, so this may be a read error. The same CDR3 arises from other DNA sequences in this sample as well. V gene TRBV7-2 combines with J gene TRBJ2-2, with 8 positions matching TRBD1. The germline gives CDR1 SGHTA, CDR2 FQGNSA. This CDR3 comprises 14 residues. The V gene end was trimmed by 4 bases and the J gene end by 5 bases; junction bases not matched to a gene: 3. CDR3 in DNA: TGTGCCAGCAGCTCTCGACAGGGGACCGGGGAGCTGTTTTTT. The encoded protein is CASSSRQGTGELFF.

The rearrangement uses TRBV6-6 and TRBJ1-6; 7 bases fit TRBD1. This CDR3 has 14 residues. Looked up from germline, CDR1 is MNHNY and CDR2 is SVGAGI (reference sequence). V lost 6 bases and J lost 4; bases outside the gene matches: 3. The CDR3 nucleotides are TGTGCCAGCAGGGGGACAGTGTATAATTCACCCCTCCACTTT. This codes for CASRGTVYNSPLHF.

This clone was observed a single time. This sequence joins TRBV5-4 and TRBJ1-4, with 7 bases matching TRBD1. V gave up 1 base and J gave up 3 bases; unmatched junction bases: 6. Germline CDR1 and CDR2: SGHNT and YYREEE (reference sequence). CDR3 size: 16 residues. The CDR3, as DNA: TGTGCCAGCAGCTTGCGTACAGGGGCAGCTAATGAAAAACTGTTTTTT. The encoded protein is CASSLRTGAANEKLFF. Drawing the rest from reference TRBV5-4 and TRBJ1-4, the complete variable domain is ETGVTQSPTHLIKTRGQQVTLRCSSQSGHNTVSWYQQALGQGPQFIFQYYREEENGRGNFPPRFSGLQFPNYSSELNVNALELDDSALYLCASSLRTGAANEKLFFGSGTQLSVL.

The rearrangement joins TRBV27 to TRBJ1-3; TRBD1 might be the D (5 bases). Germline V gives CDR1 MNHEY, CDR2 SMNVEV (reference sequence). The CDR3 is made up of 18 amino acids. Trimming removed 5 bases from V and 0 bases from J, with 20 bases in between. Here the CDR3 reads CASSQKHRRALSGNTIYF. The CDR3 nucleotides are TGTGCCAGCAGTCAAAAACACAGGAGAGCCCTCTCTGGAAACACCATATATTTT.